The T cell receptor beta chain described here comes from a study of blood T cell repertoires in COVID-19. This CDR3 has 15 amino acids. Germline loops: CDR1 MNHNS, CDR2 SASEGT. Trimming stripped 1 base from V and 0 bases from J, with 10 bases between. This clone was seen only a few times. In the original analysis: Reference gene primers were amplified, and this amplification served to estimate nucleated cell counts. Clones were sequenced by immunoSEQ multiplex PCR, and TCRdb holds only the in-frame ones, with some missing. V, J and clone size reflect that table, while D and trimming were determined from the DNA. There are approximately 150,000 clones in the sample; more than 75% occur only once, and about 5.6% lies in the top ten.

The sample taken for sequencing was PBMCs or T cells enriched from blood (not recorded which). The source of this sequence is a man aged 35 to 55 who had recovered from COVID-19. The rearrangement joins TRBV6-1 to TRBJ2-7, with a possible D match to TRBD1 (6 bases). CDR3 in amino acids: CASSEGQVSSYEQYV. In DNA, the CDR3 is TGTGCCAGCAGTGAAGGACAGGTCAGCTCCTACGAGCAGTACGTC.